This passage covers 6 T cell receptor beta chains from one sample sequenced in a study of siplizumab effects on memory and regulatory T cells. Clones were sequenced by immunoSEQ multiplex PCR, and TCRdb holds only the in-frame ones, with some missing. The profile covers 57,000 or so clones, with 79% appearing a single time and about 0.42% taken by the ten largest. Sample: memory CD4+ T cells sorted from blood. The receptors shown here come from a human donor in good health.

The genes are TRBV7-6 and TRBJ2-7; 7 bases are a match to TRBD2. The V gene's germline CDR1 is SGHVS and CDR2 FNYEAQ. J lost 2 bases, V lost 6 bases, and 13 bases had no gene match. The CDR3 covers 16 residues. CDR3: CASSLAGRGTPYEQYF. The CDR3 bases are TGTGCCAGCAGTCTTGCAGGGCGGGGGACCCCCTACGAGCAGTACTTC.

The V and J genes are TRBV7-2 and TRBJ2-1; D is undetermined. Trimming shortened V by 2 bases and J by 10 bases, and 12 bases separated the two germline ends. Germline V gives CDR1 SGHTA, CDR2 FQGNSA. The CDR3 has 13 residues. The CDR3 DNA sequence: TGTGCCAGCAGCTTAAGTCTAACCCTAGAGCAGTTCTTC. Encoded protein: CASSLSLTLEQFF.

The V gene is TRBV6-5, the J gene TRBJ1-2; 10 bases are shared with TRBD1. The CDR3 sequence is 13 residues long. V lost 2 bases to trimming and J lost 10 bases; unmatched junction nucleotides: 4. Germline V CDR1 and CDR2: MNHEY, SVGAGI. The CDR3 protein is CASSYRDRGPYTF. The CDR3 DNA reads as TGTGCCAGCAGTTACCGGGACAGGGGACCCTACACCTTC.

V usage is TRBV27 and J usage is TRBJ1-2; D remains unclear. CDR3 length: 15 amino acids. Trimming took 2 bases from V and 4 from J, leaving 14 bases between them. Germline CDR1 is MNHEY and CDR2 is SMNVEV (reference sequence). The CDR3 sequence is CASSLGEGLGYGYTF. The CDR3 DNA follows: TGTGCCAGCAGTTTAGGAGAGGGTTTGGGCTATGGCTACACCTTC.

The V and J genes are TRBV10-3 and TRBJ1-2; 7 bases fit TRBD1. Germline trimming cut 4 bases from V and 6 bases from J; bases unmatched to any gene: 2. The germline CDR1 and CDR2 sequences are ENHRY and SYGVKD. The CDR3 is 12 amino acids. The CDR3 protein is CAISGGTDGYTF. Here the CDR3 DNA reads TGTGCCATCAGTGGGGGGACAGATGGCTACACCTTC.

The chain has TRBV5-4 and TRBJ2-5, with 9 positions matching TRBD2. CDR1 is SGHNT and CDR2 is YYREEE in the germline V gene (reference sequence). The CDR3 sequence is 14 residues long. Germline trimming cut 4 bases from V and 2 bases from J; bases unmatched to any gene: 3. The CDR3 nucleotides read TGTGCCAGCAGCCCGGCGGGGGGGCAAGAGACCCAGTACTTC. Its translation is CASSPAGGQETQYF.